This T cell receptor (beta chain) was obtained from a study of blood T cell repertoires in COVID-19. Across the whole study: Both acute and convalescent COVID-19 samples were obtained from the United States, Italy and Spain.

How the authors handled the data: How many nucleated cells were present was estimated from reference gene primer amplification. Only in-frame clones appear in the TCRdb table, and some are missing; sequencing was by immunoSEQ multiplex PCR. That table gives V, J and clone size, and the DNA gave D and trimming. The sample consists of some 150,000 clones, around 76% of them appearing once. This CDR3 contains 13 residues. After removal of 4 bases from V and 12 bases from J, the junction contained 7 bases not matched to a gene. CDR1 and CDR2 from the germline V gene are KGHDR and SFDVKD. This clone was counted once.

This TCR came from a man between 60 and 75 years old with acute or convalescent COVID-19. The sample consisted of peripheral blood. V is TRBV24-1 and J is TRBJ2-1; 8 bases map to TRBD1. CDR3 bases: TGTGCCACCAGTGACTACGGACAGGGTGGGCAGTTCTTC. Amino acids: CATSDYGQGGQFF.